The rows below give T cell receptor beta chains drawn from one sample of a study of blood T cell repertoires in COVID-19. Some clones are missing from TCRdb's copy, which holds only in-frame ones; the method was immunoSEQ multiplex PCR. The repertoire has about 44,000 clones, approximately 92% of them found once; the top ten carry around 11%. Sequencing used peripheral blood. The receptor source for this set is a human donor in a cohort sampled during active COVID-19. The CDR3 runs from the conserved cysteine through the conserved F or W. A D gene is named only where the DNA matches it firmly. Clone sizes are given selectively: once, few, many, or a class where the clone is expanded.

V gene	clone size	J gene	D gene	CDR3 protein	CDR3 DNA
TRBV4-3	.	TRBJ1-5	.	CASSPSQESNQPQHF	TGCGCCAGCAGCCCCAGCCAGGAAAGCAATCAGCCCCAGCATTTT
TRBV6-2/TRBV6-3	.	TRBJ1-5	TRBD1	CASSYATGGAGQPQHF	TGTGCCAGCAGTTACGCAACAGGGGGCGCGGGTCAGCCCCAGCATTTT
TRBV7-7	.	TRBJ2-1	TRBD2	CASSTSSGVSYNEQFF	TGTGCTAGCAGCACGTCTAGCGGGGTCTCCTACAATGAGCAGTTCTTC
TRBV11-2	few	TRBJ2-1	TRBD1	CASSLRGDRSYNEQFF	TGTGCCAGCAGCCTAAGGGGGGACAGGTCCTACAATGAGCAGTTCTTC
TRBV7-9	.	TRBJ1-1	.	CASSLAARNTEAFF	TGTGCCAGCAGCTTAGCTGCCAGGAACACTGAAGCTTTCTTT
TRBV18	.	TRBJ2-1	.	CASSPEQWYNEQFF	TGTGCCAGCTCCCCAGAACAATGGTACAATGAGCAGTTCTTC
TRBV9	.	TRBJ2-3	.	CASSLGAGSTDTQYF	TGTGCCAGCAGCCTTGGGGCGGGGAGCACAGATACGCAGTATTTT
TRBV6-2/TRBV6-3	.	TRBJ1-1	.	CASSYSGRETFF	TGTGCCAGCAGTTACTCGGGGAGGGAAACTTTCTTT
TRBV27	.	TRBJ2-7	TRBD1	CASSLGTGEQYF	TGTGCCAGCAGTTTAGGGACAGGAGAGCAGTACTTC
TRBV7-2	.	TRBJ2-2	TRBD2	CASSLRSGTGAGELFF	TGTGCCAGCAGCTTACGTAGCGGGACTGGGGCCGGGGAGCTGTTTTTT
TRBV7-9	.	TRBJ1-4	.	CASSLRGTNEKLFF	TGTGCCAGCAGCTTACGGGGGACTAATGAAAAACTGTTTTTT
TRBV3-1/TRBV3-2	.	TRBJ2-5	.	CASSQVVETQYF	TGTGCCAGCAGCCAAGTCGTGGAGACCCAGTACTTC
TRBV3-1/TRBV3-2	.	TRBJ1-1	.	CASSQGGPATGEAFF	TGTGCCAGCAGCCAAGGGGGGCCAGCTACAGGTGAAGCTTTCTTT
TRBV6-2/TRBV6-3	few	TRBJ2-1	TRBD2	CASSRTSRDEQFF	TGTGCCAGCAGCCGGACTAGTAGGGATGAGCAGTTCTTC
TRBV5-4	.	TRBJ2-7	.	CASSVSSSRSYEQYF	TGTGCCAGCAGCGTATCTAGCTCTCGGTCCTACGAGCAGTACTTC
TRBV5-1	once	TRBJ2-7	.	CASSIEHEQYF	TGCGCCAGCAGCATAGAACACGAGCAGTACTTC
TRBV2	.	TRBJ2-1	.	CASRGGSDEQFF	TGTGCCAGCAGAGGCGGGTCGGATGAGCAGTTCTTC
TRBV24-1	.	TRBJ2-1	TRBD2	CATQAGGTNNEQFF	TGTGCCACTCAGGCGGGGGGGACGAACAATGAGCAGTTCTTC
TRBV9	.	TRBJ1-3	.	CASSVAVQTDGNTIYF	TGTGCCAGCAGCGTAGCTGTCCAAACTGATGGAAACACCATATATTTT
TRBV7-6	.	TRBJ2-1	.	CASSLGRGREQFF	TGTGCCAGCAGCTTAGGGCGGGGCCGTGAGCAGTTCTTC
TRBV7-9	.	TRBJ2-7	TRBD1	CASSLGQVSYEQYF	TGTGCCAGCAGCCTGGGACAGGTCTCCTACGAGCAGTACTTC
TRBV7-3	.	TRBJ2-2	.	CASSRGGAGTGELFF	TGTGCCAGCAGCAGGGGGGGCGCCGGCACCGGGGAGCTGTTTTTT
TRBV27	.	TRBJ2-5	TRBD2	CASSLVSGGPQPKETQYF	TGTGCCAGCAGTTTGGTTAGCGGGGGCCCCCAACCCAAAGAGACCCAGTACTTC
TRBV12-2	.	TRBJ2-1	.	CASRLAQTSGGLYNEQFF	TGTGCAAGTCGCTTAGCACAGACTAGCGGGGGCCTCTACAATGAGCAGTTCTTC
TRBV4-1	.	TRBJ1-5	.	CASSQNNLGAQPQHF	TGCGCCAGCAGCCAGAACAATCTAGGGGCTCAGCCCCAGCATTTT
TRBV19	once	TRBJ1-5	TRBD1	CASSDTGAQPQHF	TGTGCCAGTAGTGATACAGGGGCTCAACCCCAGCATTTT
TRBV24-1	.	TRBJ2-3	.	CATGTSTDTQYF	TGTGCCACCGGGACTAGCACAGATACGCAGTATTTT
TRBV6-2/TRBV6-3	.	TRBJ2-7	TRBD1	CASSSTGRQGYYYEQYF	TGTGCCAGCAGTTCCACCGGCCGACAGGGATATTACTACGAGCAATACTTC
TRBV4-1	.	TRBJ2-3	TRBD1	CASSQAGTGGGTDTQYF	TGCGCCAGCAGCCAAGCCGGGACAGGGGGCGGGACAGATACGCAGTATTTT
TRBV5-1	.	TRBJ1-1	.	CASSFGDLNTEAFF	TGCGCCAGCAGCTTCGGGGACTTGAACACTGAAGCTTTCTTT
TRBV7-8	once	TRBJ1-4	.	CASSPAGGRPEKLFF	TGTGCCAGCAGCCCAGCCGGGGGGCGGCCTGAAAAACTGTTTTTT
TRBV6-6	.	TRBJ1-2	.	CASSYSSYGVDYGYTF	TGTGCCAGCAGTTACTCGAGTTACGGGGTCGACTATGGCTACACCTTC
TRBV5-1	once	TRBJ2-7	TRBD1	CASSRDRSSYEQYF	TGCGCCAGCAGCCGGGACAGGTCATCCTACGAGCAGTACTTC
TRBV7-2	once	TRBJ2-1	TRBD1	CASSRVAGQGPHEQFF	TGTGCCAGCAGCCGGGTGGCGGGACAGGGGCCCCATGAGCAGTTCTTC
TRBV19	.	TRBJ1-5	TRBD1	CASSTFATGRQPQHF	TGTGCCAGTAGTACCTTTGCGACAGGGCGACAGCCCCAGCATTTT
TRBV27	.	TRBJ1-5	.	CASSFIANQPQHF	TGTGCCAGCAGTTTTATAGCAAATCAGCCCCAGCATTTT
TRBV10-3	once	TRBJ2-3	.	CAISDPRETDTQYF	TGTGCCATCAGTGACCCCAGGGAAACAGATACGCAGTATTTT
TRBV9	.	TRBJ2-5	.	CASSGGLQETQYF	TGTGCCAGCAGCGGCGGCCTTCAAGAGACCCAGTACTTC
TRBV4-3	once	TRBJ1-2	TRBD1	CASSQEGGQGYGYTF	TGCGCCAGCAGCCAAGAAGGGGGACAGGGGTATGGCTACACCTTC
TRBV18	.	TRBJ1-2	.	CASSPTHRSNYGYTF	TGTGCCAGCTCACCCACCCACAGATCTAACTATGGCTACACCTTC
TRBV23-1	.	TRBJ1-6	.	CASSQSRGLGSPLHF	TGCGCCAGCAGTCAATCGCGGGGCTTGGGGTCACCCCTCCACTTT
TRBV11-1	.	TRBJ2-1	.	CASSLVVTSYNEQFF	TGTGCCAGCAGCTTAGTCGTGACTAGTTACAATGAGCAGTTCTTC
TRBV5-1	.	TRBJ2-7	.	CASSDTASYEQYF	TGCGCCAGCAGCGACACCGCCTCCTACGAGCAGTACTTC
TRBV9	.	TRBJ2-5	TRBD2	CASSPSLAGGVETQYF	TGTGCCAGCAGCCCCTCTCTAGCGGGAGGAGTGGAGACCCAGTACTTC
TRBV27	once	TRBJ1-3	.	CASSSRGWSGNTIYF	TGTGCCAGCAGTTCCCGGGGATGGTCTGGGAACACCATATATTTT
TRBV6-2/TRBV6-3	.	TRBJ1-5	.	CASSYQRGPGEPQHF	TGTGCCAGCAGTTACCAACGGGGTCCGGGAGAGCCCCAGCATTTT
TRBV10-3	.	TRBJ2-4	.	CAISESEGNIQYF	TGTGCCATCAGTGAGTCTGAGGGTAACATTCAGTACTTC
TRBV10-3	few	TRBJ2-1	TRBD2	CAIRGGLAGHSYNEQFF	TGTGCCATCAGGGGCGGACTAGCGGGCCACTCCTACAATGAGCAGTTCTTC
TRBV3-1/TRBV3-2	.	TRBJ2-1	TRBD2	CASSQARTSVHEQFF	TGTGCCAGCAGCCAGGCCAGGACTAGCGTTCATGAGCAGTTCTTC
TRBV7-3	.	TRBJ2-5	.	CASSLTSGGTETQYF	TGTGCCAGCAGCTTAACTAGCGGAGGGACAGAGACCCAGTACTTC
TRBV12-3/TRBV12-4	.	TRBJ2-2	.	CASRASGELFF	TGTGCCAGCAGAGCTAGTGGGGAGCTGTTTTTT
TRBV2	.	TRBJ1-1	TRBD1	CASRGTGPAFF	TGTGCCAGCAGGGGGACAGGGCCAGCTTTCTTT
TRBV12-3/TRBV12-4	.	TRBJ2-2	.	CASSVISTGELFF	TGTGCCAGCAGCGTTATCAGTACCGGGGAGCTGTTTTTT
TRBV3-1/TRBV3-2	.	TRBJ2-3	.	CASKRLGESTDTQYF	TGTGCCAGCAAGAGACTCGGCGAAAGTACAGATACGCAGTATTTT
TRBV5-6	.	TRBJ1-2	.	CASSVGGFWNGYTF	TGTGCCAGCAGCGTAGGAGGATTTTGGAATGGCTACACCTTC